This T cell receptor beta chain originates from a study of cytotoxic CD8 clonotypes in ibrutinib-treated CLL. Regarding the study as a whole: Private clonotypes, not public ones, expanded at ibrutinib response. Age-matched healthy donor levels were exceeded by baseline clonality, which tracked circulating CD8+ T-cell counts. Sustained-remission patients were sampled at different times than progressing patients were.

Comments on this clone: Its antigen is not identified.

V lost 6 bases to trimming and J lost 6 bases, with 19 bases between them. The germline gives CDR1 SGHRS, CDR2 YFSETQ. The CDR3 loop spans 15 amino acids. Sequenced by immunoSEQ multiplex PCR; TCRdb stores in-frame clones only, minus some. The sample consists of some 70,000 clones, under 70% of them appearing once. This receptor was obtained from a human donor with chronic lymphocytic leukemia. Here the sequenced sample was PBMCs, taken after 12 months of ibrutinib treatment. This rearrangement joins TRBV5-1 to TRBJ2-1; a possible D gene is TRBD2 (5 bases). The CDR3 spells CASTSSPQTSNEQFF. The CDR3 DNA sequence: TGCGCCAGCACCTCGTCCCCCCAAACTAGCAATGAGCAGTTCTTC.